Listed below are T cell receptor beta chains from one sample, sequenced in a study of T cell changes during pregnancy in multiple sclerosis. TCRdb keeps only in-frame clones here, not all; method: immunoSEQ multiplex PCR. The sample lists more than 40,000 clones; around 94% were seen once. Source: CD4+ T cells from peripheral blood mononuclear cells, taken in the second trimester of pregnancy. The receptors derive from a female donor with multiple sclerosis, enrolled in a pregnancy study. CDR3s include the opening cysteine and the closing phenylalanine or tryptophan. The order of the fields is V gene, clone size, D gene, J gene, CDR3 protein, CDR3 DNA. A D gene is named only where the DNA matches it firmly. The listing skips clone size in some rows; elsewhere it reads once, few, many or a size class.

TRBV2	NA	TRBD2	TRBJ2-7	CASSTSGGPSEQYF	TGTGCCAGCAGTACTAGCGGGGGGCCATCCGAGCAGTACTTC
TRBV6-5	NA	NA	TRBJ2-7	CASIGASEQYF	TGTGCCAGCATCGGTGCAAGCGAGCAGTACTTC
TRBV10-3	NA	TRBD1	TRBJ2-2	CAIRSGTGNTGELFF	TGTGCCATCAGATCCGGGACAGGGAACACCGGGGAGCTGTTTTTT
TRBV7-2	NA	NA	TRBJ1-3	CASSLSSTGYSGNTIYF	TGTGCCAGCAGCTTATCGTCTACAGGGTACTCTGGAAACACCATATATTTT
TRBV6-5	NA	TRBD1	TRBJ1-1	CASSQGVPTEAFF	TGTGCCAGCAGTCAGGGGGTACCCACTGAAGCTTTCTTT
TRBV18	NA	NA	TRBJ1-1	CASSPEQLNTEAFF	TGTGCCAGCTCACCTGAACAGTTGAACACTGAAGCTTTCTTT
TRBV5-4	once	TRBD2	TRBJ2-2	CASSLPGLAANTGELFF	TGTGCCAGCAGCCTACCTGGACTAGCGGCGAACACCGGGGAGCTGTTTTTT
TRBV7-9	NA	TRBD1	TRBJ1-4	CASSRDRVFEKLFF	TGTGCCAGCAGCCGGGACAGGGTGTTTGAAAAACTGTTTTTT
TRBV7-2	once	NA	TRBJ1-2	CASSRQGLGYTF	TGTGCCAGCAGCCGTCAGGGGCTGGGCTACACCTTC
TRBV5-4	NA	NA	TRBJ1-3	CASSFRGGSGNTIYF	TGTGCCAGCAGCTTCAGGGGTGGGTCTGGAAACACCATATATTTT
TRBV6-1	NA	NA	TRBJ2-3	CASSVQGTDTQYF	TGTGCCAGCAGCGTGCAGGGGACAGATACGCAGTATTTT
TRBV7-3	NA	TRBD2	TRBJ2-1	CASSSGTSGGGEQFF	TGTGCCAGCAGCTCGGGTACTAGCGGGGGAGGTGAGCAGTTCTTC
TRBV18	NA	NA	TRBJ1-2	CASSRRTEERGYGYTF	TGTGCCAGCTCAAGGCGGACGGAGGAGAGAGGCTATGGCTACACCTTC
TRBV12-5	NA	NA	TRBJ1-1	CASGPFSSEAFF	TGTGCTAGTGGTCCGTTCTCTTCTGAAGCTTTCTTT
TRBV18	NA	NA	TRBJ2-1	CASSPPTFRGALYNEQFF	TGTGCCAGCTCACCACCGACTTTCCGGGGGGCCCTCTACAATGAGCAGTTCTTC
TRBV19	NA	NA	TRBJ1-1	CASSIYTGQSEAFF	TGTGCCAGTAGTATCTACACAGGACAGTCCGAAGCTTTCTTT
TRBV7-8	NA	TRBD2	TRBJ2-3	CASSPAPGLGADTQYF	TGTGCCAGCAGCCCGGCCCCGGGACTAGGGGCAGATACGCAGTATTTT
TRBV10-3	NA	NA	TRBJ2-1	CSSGLNNEQFF	TGTTCCTCAGGCCTCAACAATGAGCAGTTCTTC
TRBV7-9	NA	NA	TRBJ1-6	CASSSGQRNNSPLHF	TGTGCCAGCAGCTCCGGACAGCGAAACAATTCACCCCTCCACTTT
TRBV18	NA	TRBD1	TRBJ1-5	CASSPGTGEQPQHF	TGTGCCAGCTCACCCGGGACAGGGGAACAGCCCCAGCATTTT
TRBV21-1	NA	NA	TRBJ2-1	CASSPRGRVSYNEQFF	TGTGCCAGCAGCCCCCGGGGGAGGGTCTCCTACAATGAGCAGTTCTTC
TRBV18	NA	TRBD1	TRBJ1-4	CASSPGTGVLGKLFF	TGTGCCAGCTCACCAGGGACAGGGGTTTTGGGAAAACTGTTTTTT
TRBV18	NA	NA	TRBJ1-1	CASSPSTEAFF	TGTGCCAGCTCACCATCGACTGAAGCCTTCTTT
TRBV10-3	NA	NA	TRBJ1-5	CAISELGGQGQPQHF	TGTGCCATCAGTGAGCTCGGGGGGCAGGGCCAGCCCCAGCATTTT
TRBV7-2	NA	TRBD2	TRBJ2-3	CASSLIRGGRDTQYF	TGTGCCAGCAGCTTAATCCGGGGGGGCCGGGATACGCAGTATTTT
TRBV5-4	NA	TRBD2	TRBJ2-5	CASSLARLADETQYF	TGTGCCAGCAGCTTGGCCCGGCTAGCGGATGAGACCCAGTACTTC
TRBV2	NA	TRBD1	TRBJ1-4	CASSEDRGQDEKLFF	TGTGCCAGCAGTGAGGACAGGGGGCAGGATGAAAAACTGTTTTTT
TRBV6-1	NA	NA	TRBJ1-4	CASSEVGRAEKLFF	TGTGCCAGCAGTGAAGTCGGCAGGGCGGAAAAACTGTTTTTT
TRBV7-2	NA	TRBD1	TRBJ1-2	CASSPGDRAGGYTF	TGTGCCAGCAGCCCGGGGGACAGGGCAGGGGGCTACACCTTC
TRBV30	NA	TRBD1	TRBJ1-2	CAWSGAGGSGYTF	TGTGCCTGGAGTGGGGCAGGGGGCAGTGGCTACACCTTC
TRBV7-6	NA	TRBD2	TRBJ2-5	CASSLRASGGLYQETQYF	TGTGCCAGCAGCTTAAGGGCTAGCGGGGGGTTGTACCAAGAGACCCAGTACTTC
TRBV7-7	NA	TRBD1	TRBJ2-2	CASSPRTGAGELFF	TGTGCCAGCAGCCCCCGGACAGGGGCCGGGGAGCTGTTTTTT
TRBV7-6	once	NA	TRBJ1-6	CASSLGGADNSPLHF	TGTGCCAGCAGCTTAGGGGGCGCTGATAATTCACCCCTCCACTTT
TRBV9	NA	NA	TRBJ1-6	CASSGRGGSSNSPLHF	TGTGCCAGCAGCGGTCGTGGAGGGAGCTCTAATTCACCCCTCCACTTT
TRBV19	once	TRBD1	TRBJ1-1	CASDPGQGAWGPEAFF	TGTGCCAGCGACCCGGGACAGGGGGCTTGGGGCCCTGAAGCTTTCTTT
TRBV5-6	NA	NA	TRBJ2-7	CASSSSLEQYF	TGTGCCAGCAGCTCTTCCCTGGAGCAGTACTTC
TRBV7-8	once	NA	TRBJ1-1	CASSPDTEAFF	TGTGCCAGCAGCCCGGACACTGAAGCTTTCTTT
TRBV7-9	NA	NA	TRBJ2-2	CASSSPVGGGYGELFF	TGTGCCAGCAGCTCCCCGGTAGGGGGTGGTTACGGGGAGCTGTTTTTT
TRBV7-2	once	NA	TRBJ1-2	CASSLMGPGFDGYTF	TGTGCCAGCAGCTTAATGGGTCCGGGTTTCGATGGCTACACCTTC
TRBV5-1	NA	NA	TRBJ1-4	CASSASRGEKLFF	TGCGCCAGCAGCGCCAGCAGGGGTGAAAAACTGTTTTTT
TRBV18	NA	NA	TRBJ2-5	CASSNQAQETQYF	TGTGCCAGCTCAAACCAGGCACAAGAGACCCAGTACTTC
TRBV4-1	NA	TRBD2	TRBJ2-1	CASSQLPGLAVYEQFF	TGCGCCAGCAGCCAACTTCCGGGACTAGCAGTATATGAGCAGTTCTTC
TRBV19	NA	TRBD1	TRBJ1-4	CASNGQGAAKLFF	TGTGCCAGTAATGGACAGGGGGCTGCGAAACTGTTTTTT
TRBV20-1	NA	NA	TRBJ1-1	CSAYLDTEAFF	TGCAGTGCTTACCTAGACACTGAAGCTTTCTTT
TRBV11-2	once	NA	TRBJ1-3	CASSLIPGSSGNTIYF	TGTGCCAGCAGCTTAATCCCGGGGAGCTCTGGAAACACCATATATTTT
TRBV14	once	TRBD1	TRBJ2-7	CASSQGQLSSYEQYF	TGTGCCAGCAGCCAGGGACAGCTGAGCTCCTACGAGCAGTACTTC
TRBV5-1	NA	TRBD1	TRBJ2-5	CATSTGDEETQYF	TGCGCCACCTCAACAGGGGATGAAGAGACCCAGTACTTC